This TCR beta chain was found in a study of CD8+ T cells in alopecia areata. The study's findings and limits: Scalp lesions, especially in alopecia totalis/universalis, had higher clonality than normal scalp.

Treatment of the sample: oral pan-JAK inhibitor, 5-10 mg twice daily. RNA extraction was followed by reverse transcription into cDNA, which acted as the sequencing template. Clones were read by immunoSEQ multiplex PCR, and TCRdb kept only the in-frame ones, dropping some. The table shows fewer than 250,000 clones, with about three fifths occurring only once. Of note for this clone: Antigen unknown. At one of its ends the junction is not consistent with the germline gene, which may arise from a read error.

This CDR3 region has 13 residues. Germline CDR1 and CDR2: SGHRS and YFSETQ. The origin of this receptor is a human donor with alopecia areata. This specimen consisted of CD4+ T cells sorted from blood, obtained at week 4, from a patient treated with tofacitinib. The V call is TRBV5-1, the J call TRBJ2-7, with 14 bases fitting TRBD2. Here the CDR3 reads CASSSTSGRASDF. CDR3 sequence (DNA): TGCGCCAGCAGCTCGACTAGCGGGAGGGCCTCAGACTTC. Looking up the rest from reference TRBV5-1 and TRBJ2-7 gives the full variable domain: KAGVTQTPRYLIKTRGQQVTLSCSPISGHRSVSWYQQTPGQGLQFLFEYFSETQRNKGNFPGRFSGRQFSNSRSEMNVSTLELGDSALYLCASSSTSGRASDFGPGTRLTVT.